These T cell receptor beta chains were read from a single sample in a study of blood T cell repertoires in COVID-19. TCRdb's table, derived via immunoSEQ multiplex PCR, lists solely in-frame clones and lacks some. The sample records 160,000 or so clones, approximately 85% being singletons. Sequencing was done on a sample of peripheral blood. The receptors shown here come from a woman aged 55-70 years with COVID-19, enrolled during active disease. The CDR3 runs from the conserved cysteine through the conserved F or W. A D gene is named only where the DNA matches it firmly. Rows may omit the clone size; those that give it use once, few, many or a size class.

v_call	d_call	clone_size	j_call	cdr3_aa	cdr3_nt
TRBV3-1/TRBV3-2	.	.	TRBJ2-7	CASSQEDPGLPSVRLYEQYF	TGTGCCAGCAGCCAAGAGGATCCGGGACTCCCCTCGGTTCGGTTGTACGAGCAGTACTTC
TRBV5-6	.	.	TRBJ1-4	CASSLVGGTNEKLFF	TGTGCCAGCAGCTTGGTGGGGGGGACTAATGAAAAACTGTTTTTT
TRBV24-1	TRBD1	.	TRBJ2-1	CATRGLGTGDNEQFF	TGTGCCACCAGGGGGTTGGGGACAGGGGACAATGAGCAGTTCTTC
TRBV11-2	.	.	TRBJ1-1	CASGKERDTEAFF	TGTGCCAGCGGAAAGGAGAGGGACACTGAAGCTTTCTTT
TRBV19	TRBD1	.	TRBJ1-1	CASSPDRGTEAFF	TGTGCCAGTAGTCCGGACAGGGGCACTGAAGCTTTCTTT
TRBV14	TRBD1	once	TRBJ1-3	CASSHRTGSSGNTIYF	TGTGCCAGCAGCCACAGGACAGGGAGCTCTGGAAACACCATATATTTT
TRBV3-1/TRBV3-2	TRBD2	.	TRBJ2-7	CASSLAGEKYEQYF	TGTGCCAGCAGTCTAGCGGGAGAGAAGTACGAGCAGTACTTC
TRBV5-4	.	.	TRBJ1-1	CASSLDYMIEAFF	TGTGCCAGCAGCTTGGATTACATGATTGAAGCTTTCTTT
TRBV30	TRBD1	.	TRBJ1-3	CATRIRDSHPSGNTIYF	TGTGCCACTAGAATTAGGGACAGTCACCCCTCTGGAAACACCATATATTTT
TRBV7-2	TRBD2	.	TRBJ2-3	CASSLLGGGASDTQYF	TGTGCCAGCAGCTTACTAGGCGGGGGGGCCTCAGATACGCAGTATTTT
TRBV5-6	.	.	TRBJ2-2	CASRKGSWTATGELFF	TGTGCCAGCAGGAAAGGCTCTTGGACAGCCACCGGGGAGCTGTTTTTT
TRBV2	TRBD2	.	TRBJ2-5	CASRTGTRTSGNEGQYF	TGTGCCAGCAGAACAGGAACTAGGACTAGCGGGAATGAGGGCCAGTACTTC
TRBV25-1	.	.	TRBJ2-3	CASSARAPTDTQYF	TGTGCCAGCAGTGCGAGGGCCCCCACAGATACGCAGTATTTT
TRBV5-1	TRBD1	.	TRBJ2-7	CASSASGTGGIPYEQYF	TGCGCCAGCAGCGCTTCCGGGACAGGGGGCATCCCCTACGAGCAGTACTTC
TRBV7-3	.	.	TRBJ2-5	CASSSNRDGTQYF	TGTGCCAGCAGCTCAAACAGGGACGGGACCCAGTACTTC
TRBV9	TRBD2	many	TRBJ2-2	CASSVGLAQNTGELFF	TGTGCCAGCAGCGTAGGACTAGCGCAGAACACCGGGGAGCTGTTTTTT
TRBV3-1/TRBV3-2	TRBD2	.	TRBJ2-1	CASSQDERLAFENEQFF	TGTGCCAGCAGCCAAGATGAGAGACTAGCTTTTGAGAATGAGCAGTTCTTC
TRBV5-4	TRBD2	few	TRBJ2-5	CASSPELAGGQETQYF	TGTGCCAGCAGCCCGGAACTAGCGGGGGGCCAAGAGACCCAGTACTTC
TRBV28	.	.	TRBJ1-2	CASSLSSRAYGYTF	TGTGCCAGCAGTTTATCTTCCAGGGCCTATGGCTACACCTTC
TRBV7-3	TRBD2	few	TRBJ2-2	CASSLKLADTGELFF	TGTGCCAGCAGCTTAAAACTAGCGGACACCGGGGAGCTGTTTTTT
TRBV5-1	.	many	TRBJ1-2	CASSLGEIGYTF	TGCGCCAGCAGCTTGGGAGAAATTGGCTACACCTTC
TRBV28	TRBD2	.	TRBJ2-3	CASSFTSGGSILIRGPQYF	TGTGCCAGCAGTTTTACTAGCGGGGGGTCTATCCTTATTAGGGGGCCGCAGTATTTT
TRBV18	TRBD1	.	TRBJ1-5	CASSPPGTGTQPQHF	TGTGCCAGCTCACCACCCGGGACAGGTACCCAGCCCCAACATTTT
TRBV29-1	.	.	TRBJ1-2	CSVGLWDSKVRYGYTF	TGCAGCGTTGGCCTGTGGGACTCTAAAGTTCGCTATGGCTACACCTTC
TRBV30	TRBD1	.	TRBJ2-3	CAWSRTGATTTDTQYF	TGTGCCTGGAGTCGGACAGGGGCCACTACTACAGATACGCAGTATTTT
TRBV18	.	few	TRBJ2-2	CASPSRGNTGELFF	TGTGCCAGCCCGTCTAGGGGAAACACCGGGGAGCTGTTTTTT
TRBV6-6	TRBD1	.	TRBJ1-3	CASSRGLGNTIYF	TGTGCCAGCAGCAGGGGGCTTGGAAACACCATATATTTT
TRBV11-3	.	once	TRBJ2-1	CASSLGANNEQFF	TGTGCCAGCAGCTTAGGGGCTAACAATGAGCAGTTCTTC
TRBV24-1	TRBD1	.	TRBJ1-2	CATSDSGQGGYYGYTF	TGTGCCACCAGTGACAGCGGACAGGGCGGGTACTATGGCTACACCTTC
TRBV27	TRBD2	.	TRBJ2-3	CASSPREGMPQYF	TGTGCCAGCAGTCCAAGGGAGGGGATGCCGCAGTATTTT
TRBV28	.	once	TRBJ2-2	CASSPSRNTGELFF	TGTGCCAGCAGTCCTTCCAGGAACACCGGGGAGCTGTTTTTT
TRBV28	TRBD1	.	TRBJ2-4	CASRHGTGVVGKNIQYF	TGTGCCAGCAGGCATGGGACAGGGGTCGTTGGCAAAAACATTCAGTACTTC
TRBV19	TRBD1	few	TRBJ1-1	CASRKRPGGTEAFF	TGTGCCAGTAGGAAAAGGCCAGGGGGAACTGAAGCTTTCTTT
TRBV28	TRBD2	.	TRBJ2-4	CASGVGQGSGDIQYF	TGTGCAAGCGGGGTTGGGCAGGGTTCGGGAGACATTCAGTACTTC
TRBV27	TRBD2	few	TRBJ2-7	CASSLAGGPMEQYF	TGTGCCAGCAGTTTAGCGGGAGGGCCAATGGAGCAGTACTTC
TRBV6-4	.	.	TRBJ2-1	CASSELAASSYNEQFF	TGTGCCAGCAGTGAGCTAGCAGCGAGCTCCTACAATGAGCAGTTCTTC
TRBV18	TRBD1	few	TRBJ1-2	CASSPTGSDYGYTF	TGTGCCAGCTCACCGACAGGGTCTGACTATGGCTACACCTTC
TRBV9	.	.	TRBJ2-1	CASSGVLGAAYNEQFF	TGTGCCAGCAGCGGGGTCCTTGGAGCGGCGTACAATGAGCAGTTCTTC
TRBV29-1	TRBD2	.	TRBJ2-7	CSVETSPDPTRGEQYF	TGCAGCGTTGAGACTAGCCCGGACCCGACGCGGGGGGAGCAGTACTTC
TRBV6-5	.	.	TRBJ1-1	CAGQQYTTTEAFF	TGTGCCGGACAGCAATATACAACCACTGAAGCTTTCTTT
TRBV7-6	.	.	TRBJ2-5	CASSPLSQETQYF	TGTGCCAGCAGCCCCCTTTCCCAAGAGACCCAGTACTTC